The 2 T cell receptor beta chains below all came from one sample that was sequenced in a study of T cells in Graves' hyperthyroidism and ophthalmopathy. Amplified TCR beta CDR3 regions derived from RNA transcripts. The HTBI primer set served for first-round RT-PCR of the TCR CDR3. TCRdb called the multiplex PCR reads again in MiXCR, with one record for every CDR3 protein. The sample lists over 450,000 distinct CDR3 sequences; around an eighth were seen once. The sequencing input was blood. The receptors here all came from a woman between 18 and 30 years old with Graves' hyperthyroidism.

The sample holds many counts of this clonotype. The chain couples TRBV5-1 to TRBJ1-6; TRBD1 matches 7 bases. This CDR3 is built from 15 residues. The trim removed 0 bases at V and 8 bases at J, leaving 5 bases unmatched. Germline V CDR1 and CDR2: SGHRS, YFSETQ. The CDR3: CASSLGGGRDSPLHF. The CDR3 region has the DNA TGCGCCAGCAGCTTGGGAGGGGGCCGGGATTCACCCCTCCACTTT.

This clonotype came up many times. This chain uses TRBV7-3 with TRBJ2-1, with 8 nucleotides matching TRBD2. With 5 bases clipped from V and 2 bases from J, the junction kept 11 bases outside the gene matches. The CDR3 loop spans 17 amino acids. Germline lookup yields CDR1 SGHTA and CDR2 FQGTGA. The CDR3 is CASSPNPRAGAYNEQFF. DNA for the CDR3: TGTGCCAGCAGCCCCAACCCCCGAGCGGGAGCCTACAATGAGCAGTTCTTC.